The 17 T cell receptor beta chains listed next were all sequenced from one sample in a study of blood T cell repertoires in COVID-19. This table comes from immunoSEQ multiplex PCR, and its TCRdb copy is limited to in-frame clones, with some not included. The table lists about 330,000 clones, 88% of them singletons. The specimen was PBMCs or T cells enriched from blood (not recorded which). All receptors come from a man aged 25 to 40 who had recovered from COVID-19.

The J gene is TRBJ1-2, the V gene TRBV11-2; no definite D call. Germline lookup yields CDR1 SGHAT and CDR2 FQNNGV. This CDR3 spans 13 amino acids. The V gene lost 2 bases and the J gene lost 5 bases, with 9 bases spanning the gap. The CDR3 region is CASSLSRGYGYTF. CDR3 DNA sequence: TGTGCCAGCAGCTTATCGAGAGGATATGGCTACACCTTC.

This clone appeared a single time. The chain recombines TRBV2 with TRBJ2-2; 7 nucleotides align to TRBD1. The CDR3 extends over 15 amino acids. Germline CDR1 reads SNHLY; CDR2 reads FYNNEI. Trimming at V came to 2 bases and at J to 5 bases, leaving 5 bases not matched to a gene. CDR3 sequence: CASSETGADTGELFF. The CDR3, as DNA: TGTGCCAGCAGTGAAACAGGGGCAGATACCGGGGAGCTGTTTTTT. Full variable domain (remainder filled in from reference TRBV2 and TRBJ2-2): EPEVTQTPSHQVTQMGQEVILRCVPISNHLYFYWYRQILGQKVEFLVSFYNNEISEKSEIFDDQFSVERPDGSNFTLKIRSTKLEDSAMYFCASSETGADTGELFFGEGSRLTVL.

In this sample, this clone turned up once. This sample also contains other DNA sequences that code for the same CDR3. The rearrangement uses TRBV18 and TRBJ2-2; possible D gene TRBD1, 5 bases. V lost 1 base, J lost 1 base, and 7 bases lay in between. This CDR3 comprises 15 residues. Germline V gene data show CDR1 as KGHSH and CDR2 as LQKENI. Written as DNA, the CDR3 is TGTGCCAGCTCACCACGTCAGGGGAACACCGGGGAGCTGTTTTTT. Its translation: CASSPRQGNTGELFF.

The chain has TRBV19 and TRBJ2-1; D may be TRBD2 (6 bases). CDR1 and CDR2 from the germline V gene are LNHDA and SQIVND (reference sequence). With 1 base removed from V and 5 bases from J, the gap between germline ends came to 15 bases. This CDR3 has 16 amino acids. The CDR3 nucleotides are TGTGCCAGTAGTATAGGACTAGGGAGGACCAACAATGAGCAGTTCTTC. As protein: CASSIGLGRTNNEQFF.

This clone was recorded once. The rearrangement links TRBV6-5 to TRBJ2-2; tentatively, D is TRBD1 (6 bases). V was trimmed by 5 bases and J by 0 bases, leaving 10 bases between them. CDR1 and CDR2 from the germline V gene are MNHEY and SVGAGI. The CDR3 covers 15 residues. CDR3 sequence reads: CASSQTGPNTGELFF. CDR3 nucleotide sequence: TGTGCCAGCAGTCAGACAGGTCCGAACACCGGGGAGCTGTTTTTT.

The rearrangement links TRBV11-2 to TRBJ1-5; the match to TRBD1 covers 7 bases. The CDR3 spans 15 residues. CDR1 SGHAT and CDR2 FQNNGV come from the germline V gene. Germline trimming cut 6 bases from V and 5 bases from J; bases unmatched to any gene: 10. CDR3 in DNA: TGTGCCAGCAGTCAGGGGGTCTTTGCCGATCAGCCCCAGCATTTT. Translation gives CASSQGVFADQPQHF.

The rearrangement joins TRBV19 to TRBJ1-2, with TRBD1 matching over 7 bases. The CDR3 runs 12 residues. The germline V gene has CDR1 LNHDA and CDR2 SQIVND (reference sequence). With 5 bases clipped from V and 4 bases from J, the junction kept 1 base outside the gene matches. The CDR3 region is CASSGTVYGYTF. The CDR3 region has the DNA TGTGCCAGTAGTGGGACAGTCTATGGCTACACCTTC.

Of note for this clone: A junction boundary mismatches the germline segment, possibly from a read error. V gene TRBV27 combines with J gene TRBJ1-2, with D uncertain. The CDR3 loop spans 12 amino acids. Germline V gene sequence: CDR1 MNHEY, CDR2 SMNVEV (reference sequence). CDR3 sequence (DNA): TGTGCCATCAGTTCCGACGGGTATGGCTACACCTTC. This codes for CAISSDGYGYTF.

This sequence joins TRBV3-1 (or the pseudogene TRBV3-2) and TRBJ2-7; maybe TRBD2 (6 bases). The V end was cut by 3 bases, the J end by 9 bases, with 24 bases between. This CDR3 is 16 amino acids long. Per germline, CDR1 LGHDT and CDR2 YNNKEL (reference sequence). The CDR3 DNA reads TGTGCCAGCAGCCAGGCCACACTTGGGAGTGGGGGGAGGCAGTACTTC. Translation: CASSQATLGSGGRQYF.

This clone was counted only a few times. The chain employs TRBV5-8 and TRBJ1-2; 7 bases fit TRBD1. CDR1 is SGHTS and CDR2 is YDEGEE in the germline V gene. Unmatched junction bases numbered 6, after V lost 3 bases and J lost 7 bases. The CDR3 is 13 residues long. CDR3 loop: CASSSLDRAGYTF. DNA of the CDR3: TGTGCCAGCAGCTCCCTTGACAGGGCTGGCTACACCTTC.

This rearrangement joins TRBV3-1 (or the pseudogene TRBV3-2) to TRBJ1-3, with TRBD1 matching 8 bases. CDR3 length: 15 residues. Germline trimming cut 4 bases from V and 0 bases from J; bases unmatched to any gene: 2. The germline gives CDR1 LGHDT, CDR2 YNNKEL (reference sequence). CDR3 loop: CASSRQGSSGNTIYF. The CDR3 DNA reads TGTGCCAGCAGCCGACAGGGGAGCTCTGGAAACACCATATATTTT.

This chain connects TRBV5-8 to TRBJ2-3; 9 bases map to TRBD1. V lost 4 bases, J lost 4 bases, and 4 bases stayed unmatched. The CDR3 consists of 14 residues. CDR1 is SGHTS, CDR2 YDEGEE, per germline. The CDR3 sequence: CASSKGQGADTQYF. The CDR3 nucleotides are TGTGCCAGCAGCAAGGGACAGGGCGCAGATACGCAGTATTTT.

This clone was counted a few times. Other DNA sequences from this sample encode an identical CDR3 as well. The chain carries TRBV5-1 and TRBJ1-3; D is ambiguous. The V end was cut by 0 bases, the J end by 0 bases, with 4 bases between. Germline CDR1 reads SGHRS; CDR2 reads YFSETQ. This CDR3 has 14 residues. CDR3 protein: CASSLDSSGNTIYF. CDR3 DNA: TGCGCCAGCAGCTTGGACAGCTCTGGAAACACCATATATTTT.

CDR3 sequence: CASSSGSGNTIYF. CDR3 in DNA: TGTGCCAGCAGCTCCGGGTCTGGAAACACCATATATTTT. The chain has TRBV7-3 and TRBJ1-3; D gene uncertain. Germline loops: CDR1 SGHTA, CDR2 FQGTGA. Deletions cut 4 bases from V and 1 base from J, with 5 bases between. This CDR3 comprises 13 residues.

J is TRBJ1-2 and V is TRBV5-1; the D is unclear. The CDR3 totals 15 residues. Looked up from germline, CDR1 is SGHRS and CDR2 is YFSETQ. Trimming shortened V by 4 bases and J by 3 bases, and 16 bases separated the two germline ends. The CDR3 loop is CASSPTFARDYGYTF. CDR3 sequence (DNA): TGCGCCAGCAGCCCTACTTTCGCGAGGGACTATGGCTACACCTTC.

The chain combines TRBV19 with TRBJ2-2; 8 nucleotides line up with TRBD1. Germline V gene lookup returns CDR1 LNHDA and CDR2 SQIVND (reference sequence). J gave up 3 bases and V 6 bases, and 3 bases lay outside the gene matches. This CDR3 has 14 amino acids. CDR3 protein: CASSLDRDTGELFF. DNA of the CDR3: TGTGCCAGTAGCCTGGACAGGGACACCGGGGAGCTGTTTTTT.

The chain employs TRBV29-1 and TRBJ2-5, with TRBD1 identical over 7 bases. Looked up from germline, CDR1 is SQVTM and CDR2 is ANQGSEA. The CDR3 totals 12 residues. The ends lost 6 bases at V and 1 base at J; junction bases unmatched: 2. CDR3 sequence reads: CSVGQAQETQYF. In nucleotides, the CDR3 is TGCAGCGTCGGACAGGCCCAAGAGACCCAGTACTTC. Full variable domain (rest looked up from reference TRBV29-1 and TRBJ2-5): SAVISQKPSRDICQRGTSLTIQCQVDSQVTMMFWYRQQPGQSLTLIATANQGSEATYESGFVIDKFPISRPNLTFSTLTVSNMSPEDSSIYLCSVGQAQETQYFGPGTRLLVL.